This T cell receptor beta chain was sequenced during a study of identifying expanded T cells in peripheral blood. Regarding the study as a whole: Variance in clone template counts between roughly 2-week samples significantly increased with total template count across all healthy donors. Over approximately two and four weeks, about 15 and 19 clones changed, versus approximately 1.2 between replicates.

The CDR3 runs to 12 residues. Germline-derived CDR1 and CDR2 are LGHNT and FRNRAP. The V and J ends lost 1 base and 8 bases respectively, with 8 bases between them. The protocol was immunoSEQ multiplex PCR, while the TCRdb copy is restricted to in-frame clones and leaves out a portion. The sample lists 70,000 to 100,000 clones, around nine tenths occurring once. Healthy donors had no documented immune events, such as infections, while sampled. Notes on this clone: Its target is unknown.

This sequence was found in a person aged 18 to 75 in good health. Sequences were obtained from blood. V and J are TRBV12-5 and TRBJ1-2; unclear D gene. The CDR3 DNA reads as TGTGCTAGTGGTTTGGGGTTCGAGGGCTACACCTTC. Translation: CASGLGFEGYTF.